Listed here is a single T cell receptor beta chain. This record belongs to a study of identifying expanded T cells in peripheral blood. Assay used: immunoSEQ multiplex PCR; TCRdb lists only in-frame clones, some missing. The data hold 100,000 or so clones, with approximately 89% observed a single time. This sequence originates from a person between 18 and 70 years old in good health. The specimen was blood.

CDR3: CASSFTPQGQEVEQFF. The CDR3 nucleotides read TGTGCCAGCAGCTTTACCCCCCAGGGTCAGGAGGTTGAGCAGTTCTTC. The chain recombines TRBV7-9 with TRBJ2-1; D might be TRBD1 or TRBD2, each matching 5 bases. Germline V gives CDR1 SEHNR, CDR2 FQNEAQ (reference sequence). The CDR3 has 16 residues. Trimming removed 3 bases from V and 9 bases from J, with 21 bases in between.